The rows below give T cell receptor beta chains drawn from one sample of a study of shared clonotypes between healthy human individuals. This table comes from immunoSEQ multiplex PCR, and its TCRdb copy is limited to in-frame clones, with some not included. This sample yields 2,500,000 or so clones, of which under 95% are seen a single time; 0.3% to 0.4% belongs to the top ten. Sequenced material: naive CD4+ T cells from PBMCs. These receptors were collected from a man aged 18-30 years in good health. Some clones in this sample may be carry-over from other donors' samples. CDR3s include the opening cysteine and the closing phenylalanine or tryptophan. The D gene is left open where the match is weak. A clone size is listed for some rows: how often the clone was seen (once, few, many), or a class if it is expanded.

>TRBJ2-2|TRBD2|NA|TRBV7-3
TGTGCCAGCAGCTTATTAGGACTAGCGGGAAATACCGGGGAGCTGTTTTTT
CASSLLGLAGNTGELFF
>TRBJ2-3|NA|NA|TRBV5-1
TGCGCCAGCAATGTGGGGGATAGCACAGATACGCAGTATTTT
CASNVGDSTDTQYF
>TRBJ1-2|NA|NA|TRBV2
TGTGCCAGCAGTCGTACCACAGGGCTCGATGGCTACACCTTC
CASSRTTGLDGYTF
>TRBJ2-7|TRBD1|NA|TRBV19
TGTGCCAGTAGTCCCCAGGACAGGGGGTACGAGCAGTACTTC
CASSPQDRGYEQYF
>TRBJ2-7|TRBD2|NA|TRBV7-2
TGTGCCAGCAGCTTAGTAGCGGGAGGGTCCTACGAGCAGTACTTC
CASSLVAGGSYEQYF
>TRBJ1-5|NA|NA|TRBV2
TGTGCCAGCACGAGCCAAGTGGATCAGCCCCAGCATTTT
CASTSQVDQPQHF
>TRBJ1-3|NA|NA|TRBV6-1
TGTGCCAGCAGCTGGGACCGCTACTCTGGAAACACCATATATTTT
CASSWDRYSGNTIYF
>TRBJ2-3|NA|NA|TRBV5-1
TGCGCCAGCAGCTTAGCACAGGTTATTAGCACAGATACGCAGTATTTT
CASSLAQVISTDTQYF
>TRBJ2-3|NA|NA|TRBV5-5
TGTGCCAGCAGCCTGACACGGATGACAGATACGCAGTATTTT
CASSLTRMTDTQYF
>TRBJ2-1|NA|NA|TRBV5-1
TGCGCCAGCAGCTTGGGTGAGCGGGACAAAAAGTTCTTC
CASSLGERDKKFF
>TRBJ2-1|TRBD2|once|TRBV5-1
TGCGCCAGCAGCTTGGAGTCTAGCGGGAGGGCCAACAATGAGCAGTTCTTC
CASSLESSGRANNEQFF
>TRBJ2-7|TRBD1|NA|TRBV5-1
TGCGCCAGCAGGTCCGGGACAGGGACCTACGAGCAGTACTTC
CASRSGTGTYEQYF
>TRBJ1-3|TRBD1|NA|TRBV7-2
TGTGCCAGCAGCTTGCAGGGGGCATTGTCGGGAAACACCATATATTTT
CASSLQGALSGNTIYF
>TRBJ2-1|NA|NA|TRBV7-2
TGTGCCAGCAGCCTCATGACTGGGGGCTACAATGAGCAGTTCTTC
CASSLMTGGYNEQFF
>TRBJ2-1|NA|NA|TRBV9
TGTGCCAGCAGCTCCATACTAGAGGCCTACAATGAGCAGTTCTTC
CASSSILEAYNEQFF
>TRBJ1-2|NA|NA|TRBV6-1
TGTGCCAGCAGTGAAGCCGGGGGGGGGAAAGGCTATGGCTACACCTTC
CASSEAGGGKGYGYTF
>TRBJ2-7|TRBD2|once|TRBV9
TGTGCCAGCAGCGTAGACCCCTATGGGACGGGAGGGGTCTACGAGCAGTACTTC
CASSVDPYGTGGVYEQYF
>TRBJ2-3|NA|NA|TRBV2
TGTGCCAGAAAACTAGGTACGCAGTATTTT
CARKLGTQYF
>TRBJ2-5|NA|NA|TRBV6-1
TGTGCCAGCAGGGCACAGGGTGGGGAGACCCAGTACTTC
CASRAQGGETQYF
>TRBJ1-3|TRBD1|NA|TRBV2
TGTGCCAGCATCCCGGACAGGTTCGAGGGAAACACCATATATTTT
CASIPDRFEGNTIYF
>TRBJ2-3|NA|once|TRBV19
TGTGCCAGTAGTGAACTAGCCGCAGATACGCAGTATTTT
CASSELAADTQYF
>TRBJ2-3|TRBD2|NA|TRBV28
TGTGCCAGCAGTTTATTGGGGGCGGGGCTAGCGGGAAATACGCAGTATTTT
CASSLLGAGLAGNTQYF
>TRBJ2-5|NA|NA|TRBV14
TGTGCCAGCAGCCAAGAAGGGGAGACCCAGTACTTC
CASSQEGETQYF
>TRBJ2-5|NA|NA|TRBV18
TGTGCCAGCTCACCCCCGGGGCTCCGGGGTGAGACCCAGTACTTC
CASSPPGLRGETQYF
>TRBJ2-1|NA|NA|TRBV7-2
TGTGCCAGCAGCTTGTTGGGGGCTCGAGAGCAGTTCTTC
CASSLLGAREQFF
>TRBJ2-3|NA|once|TRBV28
TGTGCCAGCAGTTTATTTTCCGGACTTCCCTACACAGATACGCAGTATTTT
CASSLFSGLPYTDTQYF
>TRBJ1-2|NA|NA|TRBV28
TGTGCCAGCAGGCCTGTTGGGCCGTCGTATGGCTACACCTTC
CASRPVGPSYGYTF
>TRBJ2-5|TRBD2|NA|TRBV5-4
TGTGCCAGCAGCTTGGAGCGGGGCCAAGAGACCCAGTACTTC
CASSLERGQETQYF
>TRBJ1-4|NA|NA|TRBV9
TGTGCCAGCAGCCCCCATGAGGGAACTAATGAAAAACTGTTTTTT
CASSPHEGTNEKLFF
>TRBJ2-7|TRBD1|NA|TRBV9
TGTGCCAGCAGCTCAGGGACAGCCAGCTCCTACGAGCAGTACTTC
CASSSGTASSYEQYF
>TRBJ1-1|TRBD1|NA|TRBV28
TGTGCCAGCAGCGACAGGGGGCGAAACACTGAAGCTTTCTTT
CASSDRGRNTEAFF
>TRBJ2-1|NA|NA|TRBV10-3
TGTGCCATCAGTGCTGGCGCCGGCCGCAATGAGCAGTTCTTC
CAISAGAGRNEQFF
>TRBJ2-3|TRBD2|NA|TRBV5-1
TGCGCCAGCAGCTTTCTAGCGGGAACCACAGATACGCAGTATTTT
CASSFLAGTTDTQYF
>TRBJ1-5|NA|NA|TRBV18
TGTGCCAGCTCCCCAGATGGGGGAGACAATCAGCCCCAGCATTTT
CASSPDGGDNQPQHF
>TRBJ1-2|NA|NA|TRBV21-1
NA
CASSLQVGRGNCYTF
>TRBJ1-3|NA|NA|TRBV18
TGTGCCAGCTCGGACCGGGTTAGCTCTGGAAACACCATATATTTT
CASSDRVSSGNTIYF
>TRBJ1-2|NA|NA|TRBV28
TGTGCCAGCAGTTTATTAGTCAGGTTAATCTATGGCTACACCTTC
CASSLLVRLIYGYTF
>TRBJ1-1|NA|NA|TRBV18
TGTGCCAGCTCACCAACGACAGGAAGAGACACTGAAGCTTTCTTT
CASSPTTGRDTEAFF
>TRBJ2-1|TRBD2|NA|TRBV11-2
TGTGCCAGCTGGGGGACTAGCGGGAGCGGCTCCTACAATGAGCAGTTCTTC
CASWGTSGSGSYNEQFF
>TRBJ2-5|NA|NA|TRBV5-4
TGTGCCAGCAGCATTAGACAGGGAGGACAAGAGACCCAGTACTTC
CASSIRQGGQETQYF
>TRBJ2-7|TRBD1|NA|TRBV10-3
TGTGCCACCCGGGAAGTGGGACAGACCTACGAGCAGTACTTC
CATREVGQTYEQYF